This TCR beta chain was identified during a study of blood T cell repertoires in COVID-19. There are 12 residues in the CDR3. V was clipped by 3 bases and J by 9 bases, with 10 bases between them. Germline V CDR1 and CDR2: SGHRS, YFSETQ. Generated by immunoSEQ multiplex PCR, the TCRdb table keeps only in-frame clones and is missing some. The table has tens of thousands of clones, 88% seen once. The TCR was taken from a human donor in a cohort sampled during active COVID-19. V is TRBV5-1 and J is TRBJ2-1; D perhaps matches TRBD1 (6 bases). The sequenced sample was peripheral blood. The CDR3 coding sequence is TGCGCCAGCAGCTCGGCAGGGGCTGAGCAGTTCTTC. This translates into CASSSAGAEQFF. Full variable domain (remainder filled in from reference TRBV5-1 and TRBJ2-1): KAGVTQTPRYLIKTRGQQVTLSCSPISGHRSVSWYQQTPGQGLQFLFEYFSETQRNKGNFPGRFSGRQFSNSRSEMNVSTLELGDSALYLCASSSAGAEQFFGPGTRLTVL.